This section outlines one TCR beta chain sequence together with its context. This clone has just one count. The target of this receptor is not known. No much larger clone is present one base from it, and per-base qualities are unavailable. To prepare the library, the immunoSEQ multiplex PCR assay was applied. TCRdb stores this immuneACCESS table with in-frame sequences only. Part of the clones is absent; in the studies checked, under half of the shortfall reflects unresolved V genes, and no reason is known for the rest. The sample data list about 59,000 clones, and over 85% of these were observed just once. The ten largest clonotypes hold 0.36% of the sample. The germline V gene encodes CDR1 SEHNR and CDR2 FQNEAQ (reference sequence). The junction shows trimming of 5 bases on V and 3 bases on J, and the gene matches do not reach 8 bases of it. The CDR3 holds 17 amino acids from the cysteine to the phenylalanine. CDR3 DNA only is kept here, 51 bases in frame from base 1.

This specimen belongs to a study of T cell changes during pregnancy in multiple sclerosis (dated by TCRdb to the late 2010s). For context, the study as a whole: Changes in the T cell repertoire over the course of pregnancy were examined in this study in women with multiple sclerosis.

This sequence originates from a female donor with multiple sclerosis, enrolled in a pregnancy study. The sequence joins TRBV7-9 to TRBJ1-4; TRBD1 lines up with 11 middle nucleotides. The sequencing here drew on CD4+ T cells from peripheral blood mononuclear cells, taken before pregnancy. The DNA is TGTGCCAGCAGCGACCGGGACAGGGGGAAGGCTAATGAAAAACTGTTTTTT. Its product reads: CASSDRDRGKANEKLFF.